Sequencing of this T cell receptor beta chain was carried out in a study of shared clonotypes between healthy human individuals. Study details: Each donor's CD8 memory used one plate, CD8 naive two, each CD4 subset three.

Clones were read by immunoSEQ multiplex PCR, and TCRdb kept only the in-frame ones, dropping some. The table lists 2 million to 3 million clones, around 90% of them singletons, with around 0.15% in the top ten. The CDR3 runs 14 residues. V was pared by 5 bases and J by 0 bases, with 5 bases between. Germline lookup yields CDR1 MNHEY and CDR2 SVGAGI. This TCR came from a young man in good health. V gene TRBV6-5 combines with J gene TRBJ2-6; D is unresolved. Sequencing was performed on naive CD4+ T cells sorted from blood. The subset: CD45RA+ positively selected. The chain's CDR3 is CASSPLSGANVLTF. CDR3 in DNA: TGTGCCAGCAGTCCCCTCTCTGGGGCCAACGTCCTGACTTTC.